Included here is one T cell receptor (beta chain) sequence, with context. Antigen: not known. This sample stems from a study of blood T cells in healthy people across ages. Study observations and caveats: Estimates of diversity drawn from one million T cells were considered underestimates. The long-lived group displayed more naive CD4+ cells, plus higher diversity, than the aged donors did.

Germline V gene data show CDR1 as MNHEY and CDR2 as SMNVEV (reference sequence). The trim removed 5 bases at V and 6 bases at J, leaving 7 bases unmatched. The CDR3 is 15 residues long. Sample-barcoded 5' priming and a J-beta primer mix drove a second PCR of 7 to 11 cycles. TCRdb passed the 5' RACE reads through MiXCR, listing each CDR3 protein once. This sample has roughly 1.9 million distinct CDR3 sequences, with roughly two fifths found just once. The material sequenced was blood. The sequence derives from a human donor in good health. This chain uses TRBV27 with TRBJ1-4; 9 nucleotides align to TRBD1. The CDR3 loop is CASSVSGTGYEKLFF. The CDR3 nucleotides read TGTGCCAGCAGTGTTTCCGGGACAGGGTATGAAAAACTGTTTTTT.